The clone carrying this T cell receptor beta chain was detected many times. The target antigen is unknown. CDR3 length: 15 amino acids. The germline V gene has CDR1 SGHTA and CDR2 FQGNSA. With V trimmed by 5 bases and J by 4 bases, 5 bases remained unmatched. The data originate from a study of T cell repertoires in cytomegalovirus infection. MiXCR was run by TCRdb on the reads, yielding one entry per CDR3 protein. The data show under 300,000 distinct CDR3 sequences, 20% to 25% seen once. Sample: cultured PBMCs, taken from culture after CMV antigen stimulation. The chain uses TRBV7-2 and TRBJ2-3; TRBD2 aligns across 11 bases. This receptor was obtained from a human donor in good health (CMV status not recorded). Some clones in this sample may be carry-over from other donors' samples. DNA for the CDR3: TGTGCCAGCAGCCCTACTAGCGGGAGCGCAGATACGCAGTATTTT. Residues: CASSPTSGSADTQYF.